Listed below are T cell receptor beta chains from one sample, sequenced in a study of T-cell memory formation after mild COVID-19. TCRdb re-called the 5' RACE reads with MiXCR, one entry per CDR3 protein. The table lists roughly 450,000 distinct CDR3 sequences, roughly 20% of them singletons, with 12% in the top ten. Sequencing was done on a sample of PBMCs or a T cell subset sorted from them (not recorded which). These receptors were taken from an adult woman who had mild COVID-19 (a few samples of this study predate the infection). Cell type and time point are not known. Both conserved end residues are part of each CDR3.

V gene	J gene	CDR3 protein
TRBV2	TRBJ2-7	CASSDRSWGEQYF
TRBV10-3	TRBJ2-1	CAISWTGYNEQFF
TRBV15	TRBJ1-5	CATSRMNGTGLYSNQPQHF
TRBV6-2/TRBV6-3	TRBJ2-4	CASSYRGLAKNIQYF
TRBV15	TRBJ2-3	CATSRDGTTDTQYF
TRBV7-6	TRBJ1-1	CASSPSQQNTEAFF
TRBV20-1	TRBJ2-2	CSALLPNTGELFF
TRBV5-1	TRBJ2-1	CASSLQSSYNEQFF
TRBV3-1	TRBJ2-6	CASSQARLISPGANVLTF
TRBV4-1	TRBJ2-7	CASSQAQGDEQYF
TRBV29-1	TRBJ1-2	CSGETNFGANYGYTF
TRBV7-2	TRBJ2-7	CASSLEAALYEQYF
TRBV20-1	TRBJ2-1	CSALLGATPYNEQFF
TRBV5-1	TRBJ1-2	CASSSGQGSHGYTF
TRBV20-1	TRBJ2-5	CSAKAAAETQYF
TRBV10-3	TRBJ2-1	CAISGPGRGINEQFF
TRBV29-1	TRBJ2-7	CSVLTQALSYEQYF
TRBV7-2	TRBJ2-2	CASSSTGTGGTGELFF
TRBV13	TRBJ2-5	CASSLGPHEGETQYF